This note documents a single T cell receptor (beta chain) sequence. The antigen is undetermined. These data belong to a study of CD8 T cells in ankylosing spondylitis. Regarding the study as a whole: Existing reports had already noted some motif variants in reactive arthritis synovial fluid and blood. Disease-linked clones displayed a CD8+ phenotype and appeared relatively rarely in peripheral blood. From matched ankylosing spondylitis synovial fluid, disease-linked clones were reportedly recovered at significantly enriched levels. Eight highly homologous variants formed a TCR beta motif that appeared characteristic of ankylosing spondylitis blood.

CDR1 and CDR2 (germline): SGHRS, YFSETQ. The CDR3 sequence is 14 residues long. V lost 0 bases, J lost 5 bases, and 12 bases lay in between. With molecular barcodes, quantitative 5'-RACE was used to make the TCR beta libraries. TCRdb analysed the 5' RACE reads with MiXCR anew, one entry per CDR3 protein. The sample contains 700,000 to 1,000,000 distinct CDR3 sequences, about 11% of which appear only once. The specimen sequenced was blood, either unsorted or a sorted T cell fraction (not recorded which). The receptor was isolated from a male donor with ankylosing spondylitis. The chain joins TRBV5-1 to TRBJ2-7; D tentatively reads TRBD1 or TRBD2 (7 bases each). As DNA, the CDR3 is TGCGCCAGCAGCTTGGAGGCAGGGGGGGACGAGCAGTACTTC. It codes for CASSLEAGGDEQYF.